The clone carrying this TCR beta chain showed up just a few times. Its antigen is undetermined. The length of the CDR3 is 14 residues. V shed 5 bases and J shed 1 base, with 11 bases lying between them. A library of TCRbeta sequences, prepared with unique molecular identifiers, was generated. A single record per CDR3 protein comes from TCRdb applying MiXCR to the PCR reads. The sample records roughly 790,000 distinct CDR3 sequences, about 15% being singletons. The source of the sample is a study of T-cell reconstitution after alpha-beta-depleted transplantation in children. Study results and limitations: Reportedly, only several hundred clones from non-depleted graft cells drove alpha-beta T-cell counts at about two months. It was newly produced T cells that mostly accounted for T-cell counts and diversity one year after transplant.

The chain joins TRBV12-3 or TRBV12-4 to TRBJ1-1, with D unresolved. The receptor was derived from a male patient younger than 18 who had a stem cell transplant for acute lymphoblastic leukemia, so the T cells may come from the graft donor. The source was PBMCs, mostly from graft donor cells, collected 360 days after TCRalphabeta/CD19-depleted stem cell transplant. The CDR3 spells CASSPPPGNTEAFF. The CDR3 DNA sequence: TGTGCCAGCAGTCCACCCCCAGGGAACACTGAAGCTTTCTTT.